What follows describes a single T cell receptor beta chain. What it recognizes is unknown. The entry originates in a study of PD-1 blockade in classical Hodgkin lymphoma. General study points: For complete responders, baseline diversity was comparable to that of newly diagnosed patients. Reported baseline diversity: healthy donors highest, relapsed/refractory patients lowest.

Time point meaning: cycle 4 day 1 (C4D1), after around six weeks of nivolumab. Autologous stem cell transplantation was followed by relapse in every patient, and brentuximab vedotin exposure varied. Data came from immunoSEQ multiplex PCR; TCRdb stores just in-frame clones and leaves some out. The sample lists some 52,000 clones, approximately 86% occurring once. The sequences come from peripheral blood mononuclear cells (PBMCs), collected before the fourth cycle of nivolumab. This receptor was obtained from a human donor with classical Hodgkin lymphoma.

The CDR3 sequence: CASSQGGSGSEAFF. CDR3 DNA: TGTGCCAGCAGTCAGGGGGGGTCAGGGTCTGAAGCTTTCTTT. The V and J genes are TRBV6-5 and TRBJ1-1, with 7 nucleotides matching TRBD1. Trimming took 5 bases from V and 6 from J; bases not matched to a gene: 9. This CDR3 contains 14 residues. Germline CDR1 reads MNHEY; CDR2 reads SVGAGI.